This TCR beta chain derives from a study of control samples from healthy donors and cancer patients. V gave up 1 base and J gave up 4 bases, with 16 bases separating them. The length of the CDR3 is 17 residues. Germline V gene data show CDR1 as LNHDA and CDR2 as SQIVND (reference sequence). Clones were sequenced by immunoSEQ multiplex PCR, and TCRdb holds only the in-frame ones, with some missing. The sample lists around 57,000 clones, around 93% seen once, with 0.8% to 1% in the top ten. The receptor comes from a man aged 30 to 39 with colorectal cancer. The sample consisted of PBMCs. J is TRBJ2-2 and V is TRBV19; tentative D call: TRBD1 (5 bases). The DNA of the CDR3 is TGTGCCAGTAGTATAGGACAGCTGGTTGGTGGCACCGGGGAGCTGTTTTTT. Protein sequence: CASSIGQLVGGTGELFF.